This T cell receptor beta chain is from a study of naive and memory T cell subsets. Comments on this clonotype: The antigen is not known.

The SP2 primer and nested alpha and beta constant region primers amplified ligated cDNA in four rounds. Blood and skin TCR RNA was reverse transcribed with alpha and beta constant primers. TCRdb passed the 5' RACE reads through MiXCR, listing each CDR3 protein once. The sample consists of tens of thousands of distinct CDR3 sequences, around 7.7% of them appearing once. The library had UMIs added by 3' ligation of an oligonucleotide to TCR cDNA. RNA was extracted from more than 2 ml of whole blood of healthy adults. Cells were not sorted; total RNA input targeted about 1 to 1000 ng. This CDR3 comprises 15 residues. The V end was cut by 4 bases, the J end by 5 bases, with 17 bases between. Points from the study as a whole: TCR transcript changes with activation or differentiation may affect this RNA method.

The V and J genes are TRBV23-1 and TRBJ2-5; D unclear. TRBV23-1 counts as an open reading frame of uncertain function. The TCR originated in a male donor in good health. The CDR3 nucleotides are TGCGCCAGCAGTCTTGGGGAACTAACAACGGAGACCCAGTACTTC. It codes for CASSLGELTTETQYF.